Listed below are T cell receptor beta chains from one sample, sequenced in a study of regulatory T cells in long-lasting Graves disease. One entry per CDR3 protein results from TCRdb running MiXCR on the multiplex PCR reads. The sample shows 250,000 to 400,000 distinct CDR3 sequences, under 20% of them seen only once. This specimen consisted of peripheral blood mononuclear cells (PBMCs), obtained at new diagnosis, from a patient treated with antithyroid drugs. These receptors were obtained from a female donor with Graves disease. CDR3s include the opening cysteine and the closing phenylalanine or tryptophan. Each record gives: V gene, J gene, clone size, CDR3 protein. The size of a clone is reported for some rows only, either as once, few or many, or as a class for expanded clones.

>TRBV19|TRBJ2-2|few
CASSPNYRGELFF
>TRBV19|TRBJ2-6|NA
CASSILLQGAGANVLTF
>TRBV18|TRBJ2-3|many
CASSPRSGSASTDTQYF
>TRBV4-1|TRBJ1-6|many
CASSIPGQGNSPLHF
>TRBV18|TRBJ1-4|many
CASSPDRVGIATNEKLFF
>TRBV6-2/TRBV6-3|TRBJ2-7|NA
CASSPLTWRDYEQYF
>TRBV6-1|TRBJ2-2|many
CASSERLAGIGELFF
>TRBV6-1|TRBJ1-3|NA
CASCPRGGLVTGNTIYF
>TRBV18|TRBJ1-1|many
CASSLSTRMNTEAFF
>TRBV28|TRBJ2-7|many
CASSTGSGSYEQYF
>TRBV3-1|TRBJ1-4|many
CASSHRQGEVEKLFF
>TRBV7-8|TRBJ1-5|many
CASSHESRNQPQHF
>TRBV2|TRBJ2-1|NA
CASSGGLAAFNEQFF
>TRBV12-3/TRBV12-4|TRBJ2-2|few
CASSSSRYTGELFF
>TRBV16|TRBJ1-4|many
CASSPSQRVANEKLFF
>TRBV29-1|TRBJ1-5|many
CSVGQGVGNQPQHF
>TRBV6-2/TRBV6-3|TRBJ2-5|NA
CASSEGVAQETQYF
>TRBV28|TRBJ1-4|many
CASSLLQGGGEKLFF
>TRBV11-2|TRBJ2-1|many
CASSLDPRSYSYNEQFF
>TRBV19|TRBJ1-5|few
CASSILGQHSNQPQHF
>TRBV28|TRBJ2-5|many
CASRRLAGVLETQYF
>TRBV18|TRBJ1-5|NA
CASSPQALVQPQHF
>TRBV25-1|TRBJ2-1|few
CASSENWQGAVQFF
>TRBV6-1|TRBJ1-1|NA
CASSATPGTDTEAFF
>TRBV15|TRBJ2-7|NA
CATSRDEQYF
>TRBV25-1|TRBJ1-2|few
CASTPDGNYGYTF
>TRBV5-1|TRBJ2-6|NA
CASTPGGMGIGANVLTF
>TRBV18|TRBJ1-1|many
CASSPPVNTEAFF
>TRBV30|TRBJ2-1|many
CAWSVGREQFF
>TRBV12-3/TRBV12-4|TRBJ1-2|NA
CASRPQGLFGYTF
>TRBV14|TRBJ2-5|many
CASSQEGREYQETQYF
>TRBV20-1|TRBJ1-2|NA
CSARPILGNYGYTF
>TRBV14|TRBJ1-3|NA
CASSGTSGNTIYF
>TRBV27|TRBJ1-5|NA
CASSMGQGAGGNQPQHF
>TRBV7-2|TRBJ1-1|NA
CASSIVGGRGSNTEAFF
>TRBV18|TRBJ1-2|once
CASSPIRTAMDYGYTF
>TRBV6-1|TRBJ2-1|many
CASSKQMGLAGISSYNEQFF
>TRBV4-1|TRBJ2-3|NA
CASSQGLAGVGSTDTQYF
>TRBV2|TRBJ2-7|few
CASKRGPYYGQYF
>TRBV11-2|TRBJ2-2|many
CASSLSIWGGRAYTGELFF
>TRBV11-2|TRBJ2-1|NA
CASSLTSGGAGNEQFF
>TRBV7-9|TRBJ1-1|few
CASSDRERTEAFF
>TRBV12-3/TRBV12-4|TRBJ2-3|many
CASSSAGNTDTQYF
>TRBV2|TRBJ2-1|many
CASDGLAGGLGEQFF
>TRBV6-1|TRBJ1-2|many
CATRTGARGYTF
>TRBV29-1|TRBJ2-7|NA
CSVVDGNYEQYF
>TRBV12-3/TRBV12-4|TRBJ2-3|NA
CASSLKLGTGGSDTQYF
>TRBV7-2|TRBJ1-1|many
CASSSPGRGAEAFF
>TRBV14|TRBJ2-5|NA
CASSSRRASGIGFRETQYF
>TRBV28|TRBJ1-1|many
CASSLKLNTEAFF
>TRBV12-3/TRBV12-4|TRBJ1-6|many
CASSLEEGGNSPLHF
>TRBV5-4|TRBJ2-3|NA
CASSGGQRGMGTQYF